This T cell receptor beta chain was found in a study of blood T cell repertoires in COVID-19. Study-wide context: COVID-19 samples collected from the United States, Italy and Spain covered acute and convalescent phases. T cells, B-cell-depleted T cells, or PBMCs supplied cDNA or gDNA.

This CDR3 spans 12 amino acids. CDR1 is MNHNY and CDR2 is SVGAGI in the germline V gene (reference sequence). Unmatched junction bases numbered 5, after V lost 11 bases and J lost 9 bases. Under the authors' procedure: Reference gene primer amplification gave nucleated cell count estimates. Profiling relied on immunoSEQ multiplex PCR, and the TCRdb table lists in-frame clones only, not all of them. V and J calls and clone size follow that table, whereas D and trimming were derived from the DNA. The repertoire holds some 98,000 clones, roughly 80% seen once, with about 20% in the top ten. Sequencing was performed on peripheral blood. The TCR was taken from a human donor in a cohort sampled during active COVID-19. This chain uses TRBV6-6 with TRBJ2-1, with 12 bases fitting TRBD1. The CDR3 here is CAGGQGAGEQFF. The DNA of the CDR3 is TGTGCCGGGGGACAGGGGGCTGGTGAGCAGTTCTTC.